This is a list of T cell receptor beta chains from one sample in a study of shared T cell receptors in the human thymus. The method was immunoSEQ multiplex PCR; TCRdb's version includes in-frame clones alone and lacks a portion of them. The sample has around 730,000 clones, 80% to 90% seen once; the top ten hold approximately 0.01%. These data also featured in a second study, about human thymus T cells.

Sequencing was done on a sample of thymocytes. The receptors shown here come from a girl under three years old with a congenital heart defect. Both conserved end residues are part of each CDR3. D genes are given only for firm matches. A clone size is listed for some rows: how often the clone was seen (once, few, many), or a class if it is expanded.

D gene	clone size	V gene	J gene	CDR3 protein	CDR3 DNA
-	-	TRBV14	TRBJ1-2	CASSRRGYGYTF	TGTGCCAGCAGCCGGAGGGGATATGGCTACACCTTC
-	-	TRBV4-3	TRBJ2-2	CASSQDGPSQAGELFF	TGCGCCAGCAGCCAAGATGGGCCTAGCCAGGCCGGGGAGCTGTTTTTT
-	-	TRBV20-1	TRBJ1-1	CTDYRNTEAFF	TGCACCGACTATAGGAACACTGAAGCTTTCTTT
-	-	TRBV7-8	TRBJ1-1	CASSLVHRVGAEAFF	TGTGCCAGCAGCTTAGTCCACAGGGTGGGCGCTGAAGCTTTCTTT
-	once	TRBV5-8	TRBJ1-5	CASSLYSPGQPQHF	TGTGCCAGCAGCTTGTACAGTCCCGGTCAGCCCCAGCATTTT
-	-	TRBV7-6	TRBJ1-2	CASSKRGGRVNYGYTF	TGTGCCAGCAGCAAAAGGGGCGGCAGGGTTAACTATGGCTACACCTTC
TRBD1	-	TRBV5-4	TRBJ1-2	CASSLLPQGDGYTF	TGTGCCAGCAGCTTGCTTCCGCAGGGGGATGGCTACACCTTC
-	-	TRBV5-4	TRBJ1-2	CASSMTPNYGYTF	TGTGCCAGCAGCATGACACCTAACTATGGCTACACCTTC
-	few	TRBV5-1	TRBJ1-2	CASWGFLQGNYGYTF	TGCGCCAGCTGGGGGTTCCTACAGGGTAACTATGGCTACACCTTC
-	-	TRBV7-8	TRBJ2-5	CASSLSSLGQFQETQYF	TGTGCCAGCAGCTTATCGTCGTTGGGGCAGTTCCAAGAGACCCAGTACTTC
-	-	TRBV11-2	TRBJ2-7	CASSLGGNRREPYEQYF	TGTGCCAGCAGCTTAGGAGGGAATAGGAGGGAACCCTACGAGCAGTACTTC
TRBD2	-	TRBV28	TRBJ2-7	CASAGGTSYEQYF	TGTGCCAGCGCGGGGGGGACTTCCTACGAGCAGTACTTC
TRBD2	-	TRBV6-1	TRBJ2-3	CASSGPGLAGAPSTDTQYF	TGTGCCAGCAGTGGCCCGGGACTAGCGGGGGCCCCGAGCACAGATACGCAGTATTTT
-	-	TRBV5-6	TRBJ1-2	CASSLGGSRYGYTF	TGTGCCAGCAGCTTGGGAGGCAGCCGCTATGGCTACACCTTC
-	-	TRBV5-1	TRBJ1-2	CASSLDGAVVSRTF	TGCGCCAGCAGCTTGGATGGGGCTGTGGTCAGTCGCACCTTC
-	once	TRBV27	TRBJ2-2	CASSFHQGNNTGELFF	TGTGCCAGCAGCTTTCATCAGGGGAACAACACCGGGGAGCTGTTTTTT
TRBD1	once	TRBV5-4	TRBJ2-1	CASSWGQGWLNEQFF	TGTGCCAGCAGCTGGGGACAGGGGTGGCTCAATGAGCAGTTCTTC
TRBD2	-	TRBV10-1	TRBJ2-1	CASSDLPHGRGTYNEQFF	TGCGCCAGCAGTGACCTCCCCCACGGGCGGGGGACCTACAATGAGCAGTTCTTC
-	-	TRBV5-1	TRBJ2-1	CASSPVIAWEQFF	TGCGCCAGCAGCCCGGTGATAGCCTGGGAGCAGTTCTTC
TRBD1	-	TRBV28	TRBJ2-7	CASNLPTGWGEQYF	TGTGCCAGCAATCTGCCGACAGGGTGGGGGGAGCAGTACTTC
TRBD1	-	TRBV15	TRBJ2-3	CATSSPGQPTDTQYF	TGTGCCACCAGCAGCCCGGGACAGCCGACAGATACGCAGTATTTT
-	-	TRBV28	TRBJ1-2	CASTSPGGYTF	TGTGCCAGCACCTCCCCGGGTGGCTACACCTTC
-	-	TRBV4-3	TRBJ2-2	CASSQDWGDRNTGELFF	TGCGCCAGCAGCCAAGATTGGGGGGACAGAAACACCGGGGAGCTGTTTTTT
TRBD2	few	TRBV19	TRBJ2-5	CARLAGQGETQYF	TGTGCCCGTCTAGCGGGGCAGGGAGAGACCCAGTACTTC
-	-	TRBV4-3	TRBJ1-2	CASSLRGRYYGYTF	TGCGCCAGCAGCCTTCGCGGCAGATACTATGGCTACACCTTC
-	-	TRBV28	TRBJ2-5	CASSFEVETQETQYF	TGTGCCAGCAGTTTTGAGGTAGAGACCCAAGAGACCCAGTACTTC
-	-	TRBV5-1	TRBJ2-1	CASSSKLSPPRSYNEQFF	TGCGCCAGCAGCTCGAAACTTAGTCCTCCCCGCTCCTACAATGAGCAGTTCTTC
TRBD1	-	TRBV27	TRBJ1-1	CASSLGGIGVKGGLTEAFF	TGTGCCAGCAGTTTGGGAGGCATTGGCGTTAAAGGGGGCCTCACTGAAGCTTTCTTT
-	few	TRBV19	TRBJ2-2	CASTPPEVEGNTGELFF	TGTGCCAGTACCCCCCCGGAGGTGGAGGGAAACACCGGGGAGCTGTTTTTT
TRBD2	-	TRBV9	TRBJ2-3	CASSVLRGAATDTQYF	TGTGCCAGCAGCGTATTGCGGGGGGCCGCCACAGATACGCAGTATTTT
-	few	TRBV7-7	TRBJ2-1	CASSPSGSSYNEQFF	TGTGCTAGCAGCCCCTCGGGGAGCTCCTACAATGAGCAGTTCTTC
-	-	TRBV2	TRBJ2-7	CASSDVGGDRYEQYF	TGTGCCAGCAGTGATGTGGGCGGGGACCGCTACGAGCAGTACTTC
-	-	TRBV7-9	TRBJ1-2	CASSLAVQGGGGYTF	TGTGCCAGCAGCTTAGCGGTACAGGGAGGGGGTGGCTACACCTTC
TRBD1	-	TRBV5-4	TRBJ2-7	CASSPKTGSYEQYF	TGTGCCAGCAGCCCCAAGACAGGGTCCTACGAGCAGTACTTC
-	-	TRBV11-2	TRBJ2-2	CASSPGVDTGELFF	TGTGCCAGCAGCCCAGGGGTTGACACCGGGGAGCTGTTTTTT
-	once	TRBV18	TRBJ1-2	CASSDEDGYTF	TGTGCCAGCTCCGATGAGGATGGCTACACCTTC
TRBD2	once	TRBV2	TRBJ2-1	CASSDSGWGRFF	TGTGCCAGCAGTGATAGCGGGTGGGGTCGGTTCTTC
-	once	TRBV6-4	TRBJ1-3	CASRGVFGNTIYF	TGTGCCAGCAGAGGGGTCTTTGGAAACACCATATATTTT
-	-	TRBV7-6	TRBJ1-1	CASSPFGGDTEAFF	TGTGCCAGCAGCCCCTTTGGGGGGGATACTGAAGCTTTCTTT
-	-	TRBV9	TRBJ1-1	CASSVGWQSEAFF	TGTGCCAGCAGCGTAGGGTGGCAATCTGAAGCTTTCTTT
-	-	TRBV9	TRBJ1-2	CASSGGGRNYGYTF	TGTGCCAGCAGTGGGGGAGGCAGAAACTATGGCTACACCTTC
-	-	TRBV4-3	TRBJ1-1	CASSQLTQGPGDTEAFF	TGCGCCAGCAGCCAATTAACACAGGGTCCAGGGGACACTGAAGCTTTCTTT